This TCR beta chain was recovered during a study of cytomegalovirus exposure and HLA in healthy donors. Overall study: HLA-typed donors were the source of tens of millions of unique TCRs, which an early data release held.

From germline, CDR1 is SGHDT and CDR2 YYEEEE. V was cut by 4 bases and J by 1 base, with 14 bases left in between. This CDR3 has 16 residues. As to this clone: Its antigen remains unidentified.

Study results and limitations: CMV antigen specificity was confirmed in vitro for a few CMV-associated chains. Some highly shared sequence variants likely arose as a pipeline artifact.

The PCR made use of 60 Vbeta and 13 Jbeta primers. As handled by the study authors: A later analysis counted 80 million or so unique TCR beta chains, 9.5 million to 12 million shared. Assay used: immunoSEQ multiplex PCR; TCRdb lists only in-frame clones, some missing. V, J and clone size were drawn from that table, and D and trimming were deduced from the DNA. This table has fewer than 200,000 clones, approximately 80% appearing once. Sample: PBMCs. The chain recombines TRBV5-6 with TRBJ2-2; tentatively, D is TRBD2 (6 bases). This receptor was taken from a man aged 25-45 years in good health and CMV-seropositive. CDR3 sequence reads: CASSPSRDLNTGELFF. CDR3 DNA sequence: TGTGCCAGCAGCCCGTCCCGGGACTTGAACACCGGGGAGCTGTTTTTT.